This passage covers 15 T cell receptor beta chains from one sample sequenced in a study of T-cell reconstitution after alpha-beta-depleted transplantation in children. It was with unique molecular identifiers that the TCRbeta library was prepared. TCRdb re-called the PCR reads through MiXCR, storing one row per CDR3 protein. The repertoire has over 200,000 distinct CDR3 sequences, roughly 10% of them found once; the top ten carry roughly 27%. Sequenced here: PBMCs, sampled before TCRalphabeta/CD19-depleted stem cell transplant. The receptors were gathered from a child less than two years old with acute myeloid leukemia, due to receive a stem cell transplant.

The chain links TRBV5-1 to TRBJ1-5; 7 bases fit TRBD1. The CDR3 extends over 13 amino acids. In germline, CDR1 is SGHRS, CDR2 YFSETQ. Trimming cost V 3 bases and J 5 bases; bases outside gene matches: 2. CDR3 nucleotide sequence: TGCGCCAGCAGCTCTGACAGGGATCAGCCCCAGCATTTT. Protein sequence: CASSSDRDQPQHF.

The genes are TRBV5-1 and TRBJ2-1; D might be TRBD2 (6 bases). The germline CDR1 and CDR2 sequences are SGHRS and YFSETQ. V dropped 3 bases and J dropped 3 bases, with 13 bases sitting between them. CDR3 length: 15 amino acids. The CDR3 DNA reads as TGCGCCAGCAGCTACGGCGGGGCACACTACAATGAGCAGTTCTTC. Translating gives CASSYGGAHYNEQFF.

This clonotype occurred many times. V is TRBV5-1 and J is TRBJ2-7; TRBD1 might be the D (5 bases). The germline V and J ends were trimmed by 2 bases and 5 bases, with 11 bases remaining between them. Germline lookup yields CDR1 SGHRS and CDR2 YFSETQ. This CDR3 is 13 amino acids long. The CDR3 reads CASSFLGRDEQYF. The CDR3 nucleotides are TGCGCCAGCAGCTTCTTGGGGCGCGACGAGCAGTACTTC.

This clonotype was picked up many times. This chain connects TRBV10-1 to TRBJ1-1; weak D call: TRBD1 (5 bases). V lost 8 bases to trimming and J lost 1 base, with 11 bases between them. Germline V lookup: CDR1 WNHNN, CDR2 SYGVQD (reference sequence). This CDR3 has 13 amino acids. Written as DNA, the CDR3 is TGCGCCAGCGCTCCGGGACGGAACACTGAAGCTTTCTTT. Amino acids: CASAPGRNTEAFF.

At least ten counts were recorded for this clonotype. A junction end diverges from the germline sequence, so it may reflect a read error. The chain recombines TRBV7-8 with TRBJ1-2, with TRBD1 matching 7 bases. This CDR3 region has 13 residues. CDR1 and CDR2 (germline): SGHVS, FQNEAQ. CDR3 in amino acids: CASSSTGAGGYTF. CDR3 nucleotide sequence: TGCGCCAGCAGCAGTACAGGGGCGGGCGGCTACACCTTC.

This clonotype was found many times. V gene TRBV5-1 combines with J gene TRBJ2-1; 8 positions match TRBD2. V lost 1 base to trimming and J lost 7 bases; unmatched junction nucleotides: 7. CDR1 and CDR2 from the germline V gene are SGHRS and YFSETQ. The CDR3 contains 15 residues. The CDR3 loop is CASSLIERGGNEQFF. As DNA, the CDR3 is TGCGCCAGCAGCTTGATAGAGCGCGGGGGGAATGAGCAGTTCTTC.

V is TRBV20-1 and J is TRBJ2-1; possible D gene TRBD2, 6 bases. Germline V gene sequence: CDR1 DFQATT, CDR2 SNEGSKA (reference sequence). Trimming cost V 6 bases and J 6 bases, with 12 bases left between them. This CDR3 has 12 residues. The CDR3 region has the DNA TGCAGTGCCCTCCCCGGGGGCAATGAGCAGTTCTTC. It specifies CSALPGGNEQFF.

This clonotype was picked up many times. V is TRBV4-3 and J is TRBJ2-7; no definite D call. CDR3 length: 13 amino acids. V lost 0 bases and J 0 bases, leaving 3 bases between the germline ends. Germline CDR1 LGHNA, CDR2 YSLEER. For the CDR3, the DNA is TGCGCCAGCAGCCAAGAGGTCTCCTACGAGCAGTACTTC. Translation: CASSQEVSYEQYF.

Note on this clonotype: Given a much more abundant clone one base away, this may be a read error. As the CDR3 is not closed by the conserved phenylalanine or tryptophan, this likely results from a read error. J is TRBJ2-1 and V is TRBV6-5; D is undetermined. CDR3 size: 15 residues. The germline CDR1 and CDR2 sequences are MNHEY and SVGAGI. Trimming took 2 bases from V and 0 from J, leaving 8 bases between them. CDR3 sequence: CASSYGSSSYNEQFL. CDR3 coding DNA: TGTGCCAGCAGTTACGGGTCGAGCTCCTACAATGAGCAGTTCTTG.

This clonotype has at least ten counts. The chain employs TRBV24-1 and TRBJ2-1; D ambiguous. CDR3 size: 11 residues. The V gene lost 3 bases and the J gene lost 9 bases, with 5 bases spanning the gap. Per the germline V gene, CDR1 is KGHDR and CDR2 is SFDVKD. In nucleotides, the CDR3 is TGTGCCACCAGTGATCAGGTTGAGCAGTTCTTC. This translates into CATSDQVEQFF.

Regarding this clonotype: One base away lies a much larger clone, so this may be a sequencing read error. This rearrangement joins TRBV7-6 to TRBJ1-1, with 7 bases identical to TRBD1. Germline lookup yields CDR1 SGHVS and CDR2 FNYEAQ. CDR3 length equals 18 residues. CDR3 in DNA: TGTGCCCGCAGCTTAGGCCCGACTTGGGACAGTTCGTACACTGAAGCTTTCTTT. Its translation is CARSLGPTWDSSYTEAFF.

The CDR3 here is CASSLGEGESYNEQFF. CDR3 nucleotide sequence: TGTGCCAGCAGCTTGGGGGAAGGGGAGTCCTACAATGAGCAGTTCTTC. The chain couples TRBV7-6 to TRBJ2-1; either TRBD1 or TRBD2 may fit D (5 bases each). CDR3 length: 16 amino acids. Trimming shortened V by 3 bases and J by 1 base, and 13 bases separated the two germline ends. The germline CDR1 and CDR2 sequences are SGHVS and FNYEAQ. Complete variable domain (other parts from reference TRBV7-6 and TRBJ2-1): GAGVSQSPRYKVTKRGQDVALRCDPISGHVSLYWYRQALGQGPEFLTYFNYEAQQDKSGLPNDRFSAERPEGSISTLTIQRTEQRDSAMYRCASSLGEGESYNEQFFGPGTRLTVL.

This clonotype turned up a few times. The CDR3 region has the DNA TGTGCCAGTAGTTTAAACCGACCAACTAATGAAAAACTGTTTTTT. Its protein product is CASSLNRPTNEKLFF. J is TRBJ1-4 and V is TRBV19; D call uncertain. CDR1 and CDR2 (germline): LNHDA, SQIVND (reference sequence). Trimming took off 5 bases at V and 0 bases at J, with 10 bases between the two ends. There are 15 residues in the CDR3. Using reference TRBV19 and TRBJ1-4 for the parts outside the CDR3, the full variable domain is DGGITQSPKYLFRKEGQNVTLSCEQNLNHDAMYWYRQDPGQGLRLIYYSQIVNDFQKGDIAEGYSVSREKKESFPLTVTSAQKNPTAFYLCASSLNRPTNEKLFFGSGTQLSVL.

This clonotype showed up just once. This clone may be a read error of a much larger clone one base away. The chain employs TRBV28 and TRBJ2-5; D may match TRBD1 or TRBD2 (5 bases each). Between the trimmed V and J ends, which lost 5 bases and 1 base, there was a span of 14 bases. Per germline, CDR1 MDHEN and CDR2 SYDVKM. The CDR3 runs 15 residues. As DNA, the CDR3 is TGTGCCAGCAGTCCGACGACGGGGACCCAAGAGACCCAGTACTTC. Translating gives CASSPTTGTQETQYF.

A word on this clonotype: A much larger clone differs by one base, so this may be a read error. This chain's CDR3 is CASTQIRGVGGAAAFF. The CDR3 coding sequence is TGTGCCAGCACTCAGATCAGGGGGGTGGGTGGAGCTGCAGCTTTCTTT. The chain carries TRBV28 and TRBJ1-1; 7 bases map to TRBD1. This CDR3 contains 16 residues. J lost 10 bases, V lost 7 bases, and 21 bases had no gene match. CDR1 MDHEN and CDR2 SYDVKM come from the germline V gene.